This TCR beta chain was recovered during a study of shared clonotypes between healthy human individuals. Libraries were prepared by immunoSEQ multiplex PCR; TCRdb keeps only in-frame clonotypes and omits some of them. The profile shows around 2,000,000 clones, 85% to 95% of them singletons. Negatively enriched CD4+ T cells were divided by CD45RA into naive and memory. Comment on this clone: Antigen: not known.

Study results and caveats: Clonotype sharing across donors was expected to vary with sequencing depth.

The CDR3 extends over 15 amino acids. Germline loops: CDR1 SGHRS, CDR2 YFSETQ. Trimming removed 0 bases at V and 1 base at J, with 8 bases between. The material sequenced was naive CD4+ T cells sorted from blood. Indicated subset: CD45RA+ positively selected. The clonotype comes from a man aged 18 to 30 in good health. The chain is built from TRBV5-1 and TRBJ1-3; D gene ambiguous. Here the CDR3 DNA reads TGCGCCAGCAGCTTGGATACGGCTTCTGGAAACACCATATATTTT. This sequence encodes CASSLDTASGNTIYF.